These T cell receptor beta chains were read from a single sample in a study of cytomegalovirus exposure and HLA in healthy donors. Here immunoSEQ multiplex PCR was the method, and the copy in TCRdb shows in-frame clones only, minus some. The table for this sample gives 150,000 to 200,000 clones. The sequencing input was PBMCs. These receptors came from a boy between 10 and 17 years old in good health and CMV-seronegative. Both conserved end residues are part of each CDR3. Each record gives: V gene, D gene, J gene, CDR3 DNA, CDR3 protein. The D gene is left open where the match is weak.

TRBV5-4	TRBD1	TRBJ2-2	TGTGCCAGCAGCACCGGGACAGGGAGAACCGGGGAGCTGTTTTTT	CASSTGTGRTGELFF
TRBV6-5	TRBD2	TRBJ2-7	TGTGCCAGCAGACGCGGGACTAGCGGGGAGAACGAGCAGTACTTC	CASRRGTSGENEQYF
TRBV5-3	TRBD1	TRBJ2-2	TGTGCCAGAAGCTTCCGGACAGGGAGCACCGGGGAGCTGTTTTTT	CARSFRTGSTGELFF
TRBV27	TRBD2	TRBJ2-2	TGTGCCAGCAGTTTAAGCGGGGGGGGTGGCGGGGAGCTGTTTTTT	CASSLSGGGGGELFF
TRBV4-2	TRBD1	TRBJ1-1	TGTGCCAGCAGCTTTCGACAGGGAGTCCGTAACACTGAAGCTTTCTTT	CASSFRQGVRNTEAFF
TRBV4-2	TRBD2	TRBJ2-2	TGTGCCAGCAGCCCTTATCGTCTTAATAGCGGGGGGAACACCGGGGAGCTGTTTTTT	CASSPYRLNSGGNTGELFF
TRBV19	-	TRBJ1-2	TGTGCCAGTCACCAGAGAGGCAGGAGGTTCTATGGCTACACCTTC	CASHQRGRRFYGYTF
TRBV27	-	TRBJ1-5	TGTGCCAGCTCGGACAGCACTTCCGATCAGCCCCAGCATTTT	CASSDSTSDQPQHF
TRBV19	-	TRBJ2-3	TGTGCCAGTAGTATCGTAGGCACAGATACGCAGTATTTT	CASSIVGTDTQYF
TRBV18	-	TRBJ1-1	TGTGCCAGCTCACCGAGGCATATACTCACTGAAGCTTTCTTT	CASSPRHILTEAFF
TRBV9	-	TRBJ1-1	TGTGCCAGCAGCGTAGCAGTGAACACTGAAGCTTTCTTT	CASSVAVNTEAFF
TRBV2	TRBD2	TRBJ2-1	TGTGCCAGCAAAGGACTAGCGGGGGGCTATGAGCAGTTCTTC	CASKGLAGGYEQFF
TRBV28	-	TRBJ1-1	TGTGCCGCCGACCGGGACTCTGAAGCTTTCTTT	CAADRDSEAFF
TRBV6-5	TRBD1	TRBJ1-2	TGTGCCAGCAGACTGGACAGGGGGCAAAACTATGGCTACACCTTC	CASRLDRGQNYGYTF
TRBV4-1	TRBD2	TRBJ2-3	TGCGCCAGCAGCCAAGGCTCAACGGGGGGGCCTTCAGATACGCAGTATTTT	CASSQGSTGGPSDTQYF
TRBV27	-	TRBJ1-5	TGTGCCAGCCATACGAGGCAGCCCCAGCATTTT	CASHTRQPQHF
TRBV5-3	-	TRBJ1-4	TGTGCCAGAAGCTTGGGGCAGCGGGAAAAACTGTTTTTT	CARSLGQREKLFF
TRBV29-1	TRBD1	TRBJ1-1	TGCAGCGTTGGGGGACAGGGGAGCACTGAAGCTTTCTTT	CSVGGQGSTEAFF
TRBV14	-	TRBJ1-1	TGTGCCAGCAGCTTACAGGGTTACCCTGAAGCTTTCTTT	CASSLQGYPEAFF
TRBV15	-	TRBJ1-5	TGTGCCACCAGCAGAGACAGGGAGGTCAATATCGATCAGCCCCAGCATTTT	CATSRDREVNIDQPQHF
TRBV29-1	TRBD1	TRBJ2-3	TGCAGCGTTGGCGACAGGGGGCGAAGTACGCAGTATTTT	CSVGDRGRSTQYF
TRBV2	TRBD1	TRBJ1-2	TGTGCCAGCAGTGGGAGGGGACAGAACTATGGCTACACCTTC	CASSGRGQNYGYTF
TRBV7-9	-	TRBJ1-3	TGTGCCAGCGAGGGTATCTCTGGAAACACCATATATTTT	CASEGISGNTIYF
TRBV28	TRBD1	TRBJ1-6	TGTGCCAGCACCCCAATTAATACCGGGACAGCCCTCCACTTT	CASTPINTGTALHF
TRBV6-5	TRBD1	TRBJ2-4	TGTGCCAGCAGGTTTGGACAGGGTGACATTCAGTACTTC	CASRFGQGDIQYF
TRBV2	-	TRBJ2-6	TGTGCCAGCATTTACTCTTCGCTCCTGACTTTC	CASIYSSLLTF
TRBV2	TRBD1	TRBJ1-5	TGTGCCAGCAAAGGACAGGGGGATCAGCCCCAGCATTTT	CASKGQGDQPQHF
TRBV27	-	TRBJ2-2	TGTGCCAGCAGCGGGTTAACCGGGGAGCTGTTTTTT	CASSGLTGELFF
TRBV29-1	TRBD1	TRBJ2-3	TGCAGCGTTGGGACAGGGGTGGGGTGGGATACGCAGTATTTT	CSVGTGVGWDTQYF
TRBV10-3	-	TRBJ2-2	TGTGCCATCAAAGACAGTTCTAACACCGGGGAGCTGTTTTTT	CAIKDSSNTGELFF
TRBV5-1	-	TRBJ2-3	TGCGCCAGCGACTCTGGCGGGACCCCAGATACGCAGTATTTT	CASDSGGTPDTQYF
TRBV19	TRBD1	TRBJ1-2	TGTGCCAGCCGACAGGGGGGAAACTATGGCTACACCTTC	CASRQGGNYGYTF
TRBV18	-	TRBJ2-3	TGTGCCAGCTCACCACGTACCATCGGAGATACGCAGTATTTT	CASSPRTIGDTQYF
TRBV29-1	TRBD1	TRBJ1-2	TGCAGCGTCGGGACAGGCAACTATGGCTACACCTTC	CSVGTGNYGYTF
TRBV2	-	TRBJ1-6	TGTGCCAGCTTCTTGAGCTCCTATAATTCACCCCTCCACTTT	CASFLSSYNSPLHF
TRBV30	TRBD1	TRBJ2-5	TGTGCCTGGAGTGTCCCCGACAGGGGCCAAGAGACCCAGTACTTC	CAWSVPDRGQETQYF
TRBV10-1	-	TRBJ1-4	TGCGCCAGCAAGTTCAGACTTAATGAAAAACTGTTTTTT	CASKFRLNEKLFF
TRBV2	TRBD1	TRBJ2-5	TGTGCCAGCAGGCCGGGACAGTCGGTAGAGACCCAGTACTTC	CASRPGQSVETQYF
TRBV13	-	TRBJ1-2	TGTGCCAGCAGCTTAGGAGGACTCCAGGATGGCTACACCTTC	CASSLGGLQDGYTF
TRBV4-1	TRBD1	TRBJ1-2	TGCGCCAGCAGCCAAGATTTGATGACAGGGTGGCTCGGCTACACCTTC	CASSQDLMTGWLGYTF
TRBV5-1	-	TRBJ1-1	TGCGCCAGCAGCTTGAGACAGGTGAACACTGAAGCTTTCTTT	CASSLRQVNTEAFF
TRBV5-1	-	TRBJ2-1	TGCGCCAGCAGCCAGGAGGGGGCTAAATATGAGCAGTTCTTC	CASSQEGAKYEQFF
TRBV4-1	-	TRBJ1-5	TGCGCCAGCAGCCACCAGGGGAATCAGCCCCAGCATTTT	CASSHQGNQPQHF
TRBV28	-	TRBJ1-2	TGTGCCAGCAGTTTACCCACACAAGACAGTAGGAGTGGCTACACCTTC	CASSLPTQDSRSGYTF
TRBV6-5	-	TRBJ1-1	TGTGCCAGCAGTTCAGGCAACACTGAAGCTTTCTTT	CASSSGNTEAFF
TRBV19	-	TRBJ1-2	TGTGCCAGTAGTATACAGGGTAACTATGGCTACACCTTC	CASSIQGNYGYTF
TRBV2	-	TRBJ1-3	TGTGCCAGCAGTGAAACAGGGCTCTCTGGAAACACCATATATTTT	CASSETGLSGNTIYF
TRBV28	TRBD1	TRBJ2-7	TGTGCCAGCAGTCGGACAGGAAAACAATACGAGCAGTACTTC	CASSRTGKQYEQYF
TRBV19	-	TRBJ1-6	TGTGCCAGTAGCAGGGATAATTCACCCCTCCACTTT	CASSRDNSPLHF
TRBV7-9	-	TRBJ2-3	TGTGCCAGCAACCTCGGGGGTTCAGATACGCAGTATTTT	CASNLGGSDTQYF
TRBV21-1	-	TRBJ2-7	TGTGCCAGCAGCAAAGAAGAGGCCCCCTTCTCCTACGAGCAGTACTTC	CASSKEEAPFSYEQYF
TRBV7-9	-	TRBJ1-1	TGTGCCAGCAGCTTATTTTACGCGGGCACTGAAGCTTTCTTT	CASSLFYAGTEAFF
TRBV9	-	TRBJ1-3	TGTGCCAGCAGTTCAACGGGGGGAAACACCATATATTTT	CASSSTGGNTIYF